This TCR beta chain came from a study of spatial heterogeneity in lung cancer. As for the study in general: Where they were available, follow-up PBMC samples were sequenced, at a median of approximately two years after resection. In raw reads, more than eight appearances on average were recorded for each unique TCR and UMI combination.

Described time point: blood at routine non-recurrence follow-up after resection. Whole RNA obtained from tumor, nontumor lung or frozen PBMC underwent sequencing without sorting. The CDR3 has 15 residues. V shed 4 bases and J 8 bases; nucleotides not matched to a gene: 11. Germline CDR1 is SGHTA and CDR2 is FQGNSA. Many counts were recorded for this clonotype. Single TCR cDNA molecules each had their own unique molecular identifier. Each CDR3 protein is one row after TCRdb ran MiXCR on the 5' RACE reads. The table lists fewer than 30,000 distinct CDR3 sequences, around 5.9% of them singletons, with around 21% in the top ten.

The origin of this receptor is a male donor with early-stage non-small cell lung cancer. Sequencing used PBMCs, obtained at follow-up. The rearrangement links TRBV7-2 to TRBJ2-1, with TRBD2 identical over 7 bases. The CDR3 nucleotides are TGTGCCAGCAGCTCACGAGTCTCGGCGGGAGATGAGCAGTTCTTC. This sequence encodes CASSSRVSAGDEQFF.